The 8 T cell receptor beta chains presented below share a single source sample, sequenced in a study of blood T cell repertoires in COVID-19. Only in-frame clones appear in the TCRdb table, and some are missing; sequencing was by immunoSEQ multiplex PCR. The repertoire holds about 250,000 clones, with around 84% as singletons. The sample consisted of peripheral blood. These receptors all stem from a woman between 35 and 50 years old who had recovered from COVID-19.

The chain recombines TRBV6-5 with TRBJ1-1, with TRBD1 matching over 7 bases. The ends lost 7 bases at V and 1 base at J; junction bases unmatched: 6. Germline CDR1 is MNHEY and CDR2 is SVGAGI. The CDR3 contains 14 residues. The CDR3 sequence is CASTRRQGNTEAFF. CDR3 coding DNA: TGTGCCAGCACCCGAAGACAGGGGAACACTGAAGCTTTCTTT.

This clone was observed once. The chain recombines TRBV9 with TRBJ2-7, with TRBD1 matching 7 bases. V was clipped by 0 bases and J by 2 bases; unmatched bases: 5. CDR3 length: 15 amino acids. CDR1 and CDR2 (germline): SGDLS, YYNGEE. The CDR3 DNA reads TGTGCCAGCAGCGTAGCCTGGACAGGCCCCTACGAGCAGTACTTC. Translated, it gives CASSVAWTGPYEQYF.

The chain recombines TRBV5-4 with TRBJ1-2; 7 nucleotides agree with TRBD1. J gave up 7 bases and V 4 bases, and 4 bases lay outside the gene matches. CDR1 is SGHNT and CDR2 is YYREEE in the germline V gene (reference sequence). This CDR3 is built from 12 residues. This CDR3 reads CASSLDRTGYTF. The CDR3 coding sequence is TGTGCCAGCAGCCTGGACAGGACTGGCTACACCTTC.

The chain joins TRBV5-6 to TRBJ2-7; D is ambiguous. The CDR3 spans 12 residues. V was shortened by 3 bases and J by 0 bases, with 4 bases between the two germline ends. Germline V gene lookup returns CDR1 SGHDT and CDR2 YYEEEE. The CDR3 DNA reads as TGTGCCAGCAGCTGGAGCTCCTACGAGCAGTACTTC. Protein sequence: CASSWSSYEQYF.

V is TRBV11-1 and J is TRBJ2-2; D gene unclear. CDR1 is SGHAT, CDR2 FQDESV, per germline (reference sequence). The CDR3 is made up of 15 amino acids. Trimming pared 1 base from V and 7 bases from J, leaving 13 bases between. Here the CDR3 DNA reads TGTGCCAGCAGCTTAGATTGGTCCACCAGCGGGGAGCTGTTTTTT. Its translation: CASSLDWSTSGELFF.

V and J are TRBV27 and TRBJ1-1; D uncertain. Germline CDR1 reads MNHEY; CDR2 reads SMNVEV (reference sequence). The length of the CDR3 is 13 residues. V lost 7 bases to trimming and J lost 2 bases, with 11 bases between them. The CDR3 region is CASKYYGNTEAFF. CDR3 sequence (DNA): TGTGCCAGCAAGTACTACGGAAACACTGAAGCTTTCTTT.

The V call is TRBV30, the J call TRBJ1-4; D not certain. Germline assignment: CDR1 GTSNPN and CDR2 SVGIG (reference sequence). This CDR3 contains 15 residues. V was shortened by 2 bases and J by 3 bases, with 13 bases between the two germline ends. The CDR3 coding sequence is TGTGCCTGGAGTCGTCCCGGGAGGGCTAATGAAAAACTGTTTTTT. It specifies CAWSRPGRANEKLFF.

The chain is built from TRBV9 and TRBJ2-2; tentative D call: TRBD2 (7 bases). V gave up 0 bases and J gave up 0 bases, with 15 bases separating them. CDR1 SGDLS and CDR2 YYNGEE come from the germline V gene. This CDR3 has 18 residues. The CDR3 reads CASSVAMGGHSNTGELFF. The CDR3 DNA sequence: TGTGCCAGCAGCGTAGCGATGGGGGGGCACTCGAACACCGGGGAGCTGTTTTTT.